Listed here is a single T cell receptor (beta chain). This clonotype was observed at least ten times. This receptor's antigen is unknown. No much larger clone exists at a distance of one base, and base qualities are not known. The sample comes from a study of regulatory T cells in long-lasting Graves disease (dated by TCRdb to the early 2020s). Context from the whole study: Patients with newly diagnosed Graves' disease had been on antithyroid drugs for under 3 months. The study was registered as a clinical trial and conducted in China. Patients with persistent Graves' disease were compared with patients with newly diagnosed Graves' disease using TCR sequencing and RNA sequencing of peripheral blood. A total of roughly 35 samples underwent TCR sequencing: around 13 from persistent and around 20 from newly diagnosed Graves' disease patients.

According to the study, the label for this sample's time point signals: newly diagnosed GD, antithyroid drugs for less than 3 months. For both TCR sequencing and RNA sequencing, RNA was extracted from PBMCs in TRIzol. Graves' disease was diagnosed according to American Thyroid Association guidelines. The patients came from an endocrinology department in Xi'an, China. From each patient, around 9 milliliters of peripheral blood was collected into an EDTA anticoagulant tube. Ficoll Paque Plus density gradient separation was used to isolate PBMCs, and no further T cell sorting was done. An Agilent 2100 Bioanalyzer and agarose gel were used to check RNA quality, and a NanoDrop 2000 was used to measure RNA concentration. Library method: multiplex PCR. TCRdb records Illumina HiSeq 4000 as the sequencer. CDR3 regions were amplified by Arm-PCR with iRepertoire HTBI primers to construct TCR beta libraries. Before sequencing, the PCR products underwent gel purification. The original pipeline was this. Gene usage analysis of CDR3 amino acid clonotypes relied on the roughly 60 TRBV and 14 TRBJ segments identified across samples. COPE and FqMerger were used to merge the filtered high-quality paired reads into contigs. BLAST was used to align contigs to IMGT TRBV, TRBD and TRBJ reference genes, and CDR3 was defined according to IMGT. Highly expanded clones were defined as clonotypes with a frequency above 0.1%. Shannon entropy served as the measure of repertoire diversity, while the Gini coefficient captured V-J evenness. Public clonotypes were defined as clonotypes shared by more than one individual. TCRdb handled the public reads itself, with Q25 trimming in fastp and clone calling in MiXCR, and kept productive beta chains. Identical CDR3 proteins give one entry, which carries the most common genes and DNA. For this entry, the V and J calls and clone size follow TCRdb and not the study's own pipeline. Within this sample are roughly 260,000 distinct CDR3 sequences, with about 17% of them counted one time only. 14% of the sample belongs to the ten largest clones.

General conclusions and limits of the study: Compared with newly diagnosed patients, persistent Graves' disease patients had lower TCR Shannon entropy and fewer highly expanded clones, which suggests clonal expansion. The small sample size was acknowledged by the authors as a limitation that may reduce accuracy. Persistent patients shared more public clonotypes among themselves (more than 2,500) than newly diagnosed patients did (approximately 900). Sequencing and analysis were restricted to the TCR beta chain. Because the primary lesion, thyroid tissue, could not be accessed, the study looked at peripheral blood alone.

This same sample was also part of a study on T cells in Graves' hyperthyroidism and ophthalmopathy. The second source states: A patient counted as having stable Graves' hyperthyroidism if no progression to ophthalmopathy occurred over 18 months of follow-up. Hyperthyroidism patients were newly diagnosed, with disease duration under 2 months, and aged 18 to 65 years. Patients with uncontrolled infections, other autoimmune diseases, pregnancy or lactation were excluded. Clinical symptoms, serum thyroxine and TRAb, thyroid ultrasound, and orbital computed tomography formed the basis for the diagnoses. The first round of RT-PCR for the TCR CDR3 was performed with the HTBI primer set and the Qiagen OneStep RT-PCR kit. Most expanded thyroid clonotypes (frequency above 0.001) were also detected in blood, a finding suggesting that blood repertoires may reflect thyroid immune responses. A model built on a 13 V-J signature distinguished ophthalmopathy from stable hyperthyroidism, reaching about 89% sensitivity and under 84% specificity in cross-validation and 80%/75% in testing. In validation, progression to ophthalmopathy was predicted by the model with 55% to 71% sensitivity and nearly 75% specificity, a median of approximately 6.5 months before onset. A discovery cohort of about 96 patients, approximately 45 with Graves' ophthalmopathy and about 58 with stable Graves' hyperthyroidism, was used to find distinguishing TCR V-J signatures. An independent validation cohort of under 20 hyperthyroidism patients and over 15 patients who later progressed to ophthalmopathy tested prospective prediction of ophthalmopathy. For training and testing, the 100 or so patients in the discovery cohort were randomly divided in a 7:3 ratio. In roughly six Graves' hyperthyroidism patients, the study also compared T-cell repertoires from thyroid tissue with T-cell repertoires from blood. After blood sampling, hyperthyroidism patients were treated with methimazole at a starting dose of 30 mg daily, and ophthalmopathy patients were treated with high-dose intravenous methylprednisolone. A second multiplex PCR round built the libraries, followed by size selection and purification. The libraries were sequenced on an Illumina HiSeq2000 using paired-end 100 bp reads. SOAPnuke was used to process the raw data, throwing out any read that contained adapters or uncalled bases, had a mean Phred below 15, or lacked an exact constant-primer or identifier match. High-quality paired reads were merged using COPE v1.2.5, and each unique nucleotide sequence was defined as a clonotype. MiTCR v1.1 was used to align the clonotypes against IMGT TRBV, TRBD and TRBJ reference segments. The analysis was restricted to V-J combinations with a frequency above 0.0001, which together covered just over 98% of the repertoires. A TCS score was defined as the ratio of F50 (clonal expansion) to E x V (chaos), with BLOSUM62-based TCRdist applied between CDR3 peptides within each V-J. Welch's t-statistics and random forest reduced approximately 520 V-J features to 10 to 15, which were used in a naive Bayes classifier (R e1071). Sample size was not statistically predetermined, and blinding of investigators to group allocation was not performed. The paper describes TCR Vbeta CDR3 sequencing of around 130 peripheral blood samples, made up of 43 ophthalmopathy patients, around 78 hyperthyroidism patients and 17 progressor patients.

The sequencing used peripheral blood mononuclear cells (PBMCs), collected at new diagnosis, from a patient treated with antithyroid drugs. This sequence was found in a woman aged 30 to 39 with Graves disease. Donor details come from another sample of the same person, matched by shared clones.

The encoded CDR3 is CASSLGLGGTSGSEGDTQYF. Here is the DNA: TGTGCCAGCAGCTTAGGGTTGGGTGGGACTAGCGGGTCCGAAGGGGATACGCAGTATTTT. The chain is encoded by TRBV13 joined to TRBJ2-3, and 12 junction bases match TRBD2. Looking up the germline V gene (reference sequence) yields CDR1 PRHDT and CDR2 FYEKMQ. The CDR3, cysteine through phenylalanine, is 20 amino acids long. The entry retains the CDR3 DNA only, 60 bases that are in frame from base 1. Germline trimming amounts to 0 bases on V and 6 bases on J, with 16 as the count of junction bases outside the gene matches.